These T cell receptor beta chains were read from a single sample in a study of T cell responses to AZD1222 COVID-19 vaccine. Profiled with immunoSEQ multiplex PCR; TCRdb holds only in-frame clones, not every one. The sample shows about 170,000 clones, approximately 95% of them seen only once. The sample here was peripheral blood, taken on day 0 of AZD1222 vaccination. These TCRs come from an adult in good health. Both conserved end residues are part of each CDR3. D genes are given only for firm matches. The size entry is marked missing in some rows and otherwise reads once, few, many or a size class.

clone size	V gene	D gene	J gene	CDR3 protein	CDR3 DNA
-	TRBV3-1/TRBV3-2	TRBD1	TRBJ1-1	CASSQNRGSEAFF	TGTGCCAGCAGCCAGAACAGGGGTTCTGAAGCTTTCTTT
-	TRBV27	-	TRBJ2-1	CASSLYRVRNEQFF	TGTGCCAGCAGTCTCTACAGGGTGCGCAATGAGCAGTTCTTC
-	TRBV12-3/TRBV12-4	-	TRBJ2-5	CASSLGPAETQYF	TGTGCCAGCAGTCTCGGACCGGCGGAGACCCAGTACTTC
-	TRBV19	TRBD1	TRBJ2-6	CAGGTGGTGGANVLTF	TGTGCCGGAGGGACAGGGGGCACAGGTGGGGCCAACGTCCTGACTTTC
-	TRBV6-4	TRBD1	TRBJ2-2	CASRGDRGSGELFF	TGTGCCAGCAGAGGGGACAGGGGCTCCGGGGAGCTGTTTTTT
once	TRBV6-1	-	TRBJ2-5	CASSEGYLGETQYF	TGTGCCAGCAGTGAAGGATACCTTGGGGAGACCCAGTACTTC
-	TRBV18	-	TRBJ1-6	CASSPPNPQGSPLHF	TGTGCCAGCTCACCACCGAATCCCCAGGGTTCACCCCTCCACTTT
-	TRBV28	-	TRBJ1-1	CASAEGNTEAFF	TGTGCCAGCGCTGAAGGTAACACTGAAGCTTTCTTT
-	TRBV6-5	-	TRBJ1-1	CASYQKGDWNTEAFF	TGTGCCAGCTACCAGAAGGGAGATTGGAACACTGAAGCTTTCTTT
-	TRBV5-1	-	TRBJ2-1	CASSLAPTGYNEQFF	TGCGCCAGCAGCTTGGCTCCTACTGGGTACAATGAGCAGTTCTTC
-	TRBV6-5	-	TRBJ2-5	CASSNPWVGKTQYF	TGTGCCAGCAGTAACCCTTGGGTGGGGAAGACCCAGTACTTC
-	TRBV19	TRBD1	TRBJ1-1	CASSIVWDRVGLGNTEAFF	TGTGCCAGTAGTATAGTTTGGGACAGGGTCGGTCTTGGGAACACTGAAGCTTTCTTT
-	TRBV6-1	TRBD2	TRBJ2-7	CASSELAGGKYEQYF	TGTGCCAGCAGTGAGCTTGCGGGAGGGAAATACGAGCAGTACTTC
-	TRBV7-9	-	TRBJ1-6	CASSSDGMNSPLHF	TGTGCCAGCAGCTCGGACGGAATGAATTCACCCCTCCACTTT
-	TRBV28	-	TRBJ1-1	CASSSPEVNTEAFF	TGTGCCAGCAGTTCACCGGAGGTGAACACTGAAGCTTTCTTT
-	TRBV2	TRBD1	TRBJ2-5	CASSDTRTGGETQYF	TGTGCCAGCAGTGACACTCGGACAGGGGGGGAGACCCAGTACTTC
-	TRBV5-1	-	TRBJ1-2	CASSLGTDGNYGYTF	TGCGCCAGCAGCTTGGGGACGGATGGTAACTATGGCTACACCTTC
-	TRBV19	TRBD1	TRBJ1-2	CASTATGRLPGYTF	TGTGCCAGTACCGCGACAGGGAGGTTACCAGGCTACACCTTC
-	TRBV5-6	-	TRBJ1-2	CASNPVTTVYGYTF	TGTGCCAGCAACCCGGTCACGACGGTGTATGGCTACACCTTC
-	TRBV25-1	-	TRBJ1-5	CASTRTFAQWQPQHF	TGTGCCAGCACCAGGACTTTCGCCCAATGGCAGCCCCAGCATTTT
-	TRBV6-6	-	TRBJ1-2	CASSYSQGWANYGYTF	TGTGCCAGCAGTTACTCACAGGGTTGGGCTAACTATGGCTACACCTTC
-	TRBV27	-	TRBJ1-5	CASSSEFNQPQHF	TGTGCCAGCAGTTCCGAGTTCAATCAGCCCCAGCATTTT
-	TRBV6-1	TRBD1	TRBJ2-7	CASSEAGTGYEQYF	TGTGCCAGCAGTGAAGCAGGGACAGGGTACGAGCAGTACTTC
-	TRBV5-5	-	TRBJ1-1	CASSLVGDTEAFF	TGTGCCAGCAGCTTGGTGGGAGACACTGAAGCTTTCTTT
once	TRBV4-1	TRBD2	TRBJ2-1	CASSAWGGSSYNEQFF	TGCGCCAGCAGCGCCTGGGGGGGTTCTTCCTACAATGAGCAGTTCTTC
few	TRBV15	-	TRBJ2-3	CATRPRGALDTQYF	TGTGCCACCAGGCCAAGGGGGGCCTTAGATACGCAGTATTTT
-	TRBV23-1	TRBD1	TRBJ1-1	CASSPGQMNTEAFF	TGCGCCAGCAGCCCGGGACAGATGAACACTGAAGCTTTCTTT
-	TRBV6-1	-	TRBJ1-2	CASRETGRRIFYGYTF	TGTGCCAGCAGGGAAACGGGACGGAGGATCTTCTATGGCTACACCTTC
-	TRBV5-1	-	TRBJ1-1	CASSLGADFVGAFF	TGCGCCAGCAGCTTGGGGGCAGACTTTGTAGGAGCTTTCTTT
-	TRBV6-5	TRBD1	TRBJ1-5	CASTPGQGSQPQHF	TGTGCCAGCACCCCAGGACAGGGTAGTCAGCCCCAGCATTTT
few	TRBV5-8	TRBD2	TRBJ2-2	CASSLAAGGPVGELFF	TGTGCCAGCAGCTTGGCGGCGGGAGGGCCGGTCGGGGAGCTGTTTTTT
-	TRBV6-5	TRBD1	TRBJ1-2	CASGQGPLSPYGYTF	TGTGCCTCCGGACAGGGCCCTTTAAGCCCATATGGCTACACCTTC
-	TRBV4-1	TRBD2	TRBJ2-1	CASSQDSILGLATYNEQFF	TGCGCCAGCAGCCAAGATTCAATCCTGGGACTAGCAACCTACAATGAGCAGTTCTTC
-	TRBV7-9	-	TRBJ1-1	CASSQQSYTEAFF	TGTGCCAGCAGCCAACAGTCTTATACTGAAGCTTTCTTT
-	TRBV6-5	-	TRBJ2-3	CASMRGPSTDTQYF	TGTGCCAGCATGCGGGGGCCTAGCACAGATACGCAGTATTTT
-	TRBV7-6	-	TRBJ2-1	CASSLERGSSYNEQFF	TGTGCCAGCAGCTTAGAGCGAGGGAGTTCCTACAATGAGCAGTTCTTC
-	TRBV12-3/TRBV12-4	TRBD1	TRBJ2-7	CASSRDRGYEQYF	TGTGCCAGCAGCCGGGACAGGGGCTACGAGCAGTACTTC
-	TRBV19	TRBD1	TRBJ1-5	CASSARDRGHPQPQHF	TGTGCCAGTAGTGCCCGGGACAGGGGGCATCCTCAGCCCCAGCATTTT
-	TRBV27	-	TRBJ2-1	CASSTPRGSYNEQFF	TGTGCCAGCAGTACCCCGAGGGGCTCCTACAATGAGCAGTTCTTC
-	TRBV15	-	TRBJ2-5	CATSRDQGPETQYF	TGTGCCACCAGCAGAGACCAGGGGCCAGAGACCCAGTACTTC
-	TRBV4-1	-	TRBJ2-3	CASSLTPFPTDTQYF	TGCGCCAGCAGTCTAACTCCGTTCCCCACAGATACGCAGTATTTT
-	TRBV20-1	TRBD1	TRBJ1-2	CSASYRDRVYGYTF	TGCAGTGCTAGTTACCGGGACAGGGTCTATGGCTACACCTTC
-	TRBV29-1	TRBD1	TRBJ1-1	CSVGGTGASFNTEAFF	TGCAGCGTTGGAGGGACAGGGGCCAGTTTCAACACTGAAGCTTTCTTT
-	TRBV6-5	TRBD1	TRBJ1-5	CASSYRDRFNQPQHF	TGTGCCAGCAGTTACCGGGACAGGTTCAATCAGCCCCAGCATTTT
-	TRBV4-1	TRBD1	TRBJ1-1	CASSVSGQGRTEAFF	TGCGCCAGCAGCGTGTCGGGACAGGGGCGCACTGAAGCTTTCTTT
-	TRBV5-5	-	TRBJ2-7	CASSGSHEQYF	TGTGCCAGCAGCGGGAGCCACGAGCAGTACTTC
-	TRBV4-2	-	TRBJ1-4	CASSQDDWSNEKLFF	TGTGCCAGCAGCCAAGACGATTGGAGTAATGAAAAACTGTTTTTT
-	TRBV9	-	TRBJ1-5	CASSVEGDNQPQHF	TGTGCCAGCAGCGTAGAAGGAGACAATCAGCCCCAGCATTTT
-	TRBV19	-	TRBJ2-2	CASSTLPPPLFTGELFF	TGTGCCAGTAGTACTCTCCCCCCACCGTTATTCACCGGGGAGCTGTTTTTT
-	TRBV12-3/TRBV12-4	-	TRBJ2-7	CASSLDIYEQYF	TGTGCCAGCAGTCTGGATATCTACGAGCAGTACTTC
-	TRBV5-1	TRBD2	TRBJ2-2	CASSRLAGGPDTGELFF	TGCGCCAGCAGCAGACTAGCGGGGGGGCCGGACACCGGGGAGCTGTTTTTT
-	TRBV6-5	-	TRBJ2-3	CATNGFGTDTQYF	TGTGCCACTAACGGCTTTGGGACAGATACGCAGTATTTT
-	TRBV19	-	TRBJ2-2	CASSTYNTGTGELFF	TGTGCCAGTAGTACATATAATACAGGGACCGGGGAGCTGTTTTTT
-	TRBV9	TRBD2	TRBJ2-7	CASSVGLAGPPIYEQYF	TGTGCCAGCAGCGTTGGGCTAGCGGGTCCCCCAATCTACGAGCAGTACTTC
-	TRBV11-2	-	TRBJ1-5	CASSLGWGAGQPQHF	TGTGCCAGCAGCTTAGGATGGGGGGCGGGTCAGCCCCAGCATTTT
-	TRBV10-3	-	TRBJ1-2	CAIRGTGGYGYTF	TGTGCCATCAGAGGGACGGGGGGCTATGGCTACACCTTC